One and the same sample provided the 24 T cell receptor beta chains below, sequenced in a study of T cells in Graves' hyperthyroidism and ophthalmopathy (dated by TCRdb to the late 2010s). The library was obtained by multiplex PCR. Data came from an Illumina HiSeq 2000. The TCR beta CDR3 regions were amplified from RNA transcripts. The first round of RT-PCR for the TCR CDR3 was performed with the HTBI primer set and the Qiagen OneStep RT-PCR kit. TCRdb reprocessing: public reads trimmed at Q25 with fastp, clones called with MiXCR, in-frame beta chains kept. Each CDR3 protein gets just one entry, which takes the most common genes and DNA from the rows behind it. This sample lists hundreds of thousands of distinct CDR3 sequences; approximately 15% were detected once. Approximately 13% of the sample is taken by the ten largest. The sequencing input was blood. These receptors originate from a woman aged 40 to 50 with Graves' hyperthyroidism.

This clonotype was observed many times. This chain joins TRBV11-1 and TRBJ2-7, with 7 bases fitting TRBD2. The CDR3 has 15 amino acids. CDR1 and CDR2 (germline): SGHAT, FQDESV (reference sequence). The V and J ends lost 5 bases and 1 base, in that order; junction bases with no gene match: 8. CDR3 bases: TGTGCCAGCAGCCCACGACTAGCAGATTCCTACGAGCAGTACTTC. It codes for CASSPRLADSYEQYF.

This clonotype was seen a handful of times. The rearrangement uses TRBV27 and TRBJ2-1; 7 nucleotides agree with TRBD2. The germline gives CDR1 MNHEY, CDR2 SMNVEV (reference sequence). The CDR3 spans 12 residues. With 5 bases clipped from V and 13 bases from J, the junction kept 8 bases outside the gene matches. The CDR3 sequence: CASSPLGEGQFF. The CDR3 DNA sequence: TGTGCCAGCAGTCCTTTGGGGGAGGGACAGTTCTTC.

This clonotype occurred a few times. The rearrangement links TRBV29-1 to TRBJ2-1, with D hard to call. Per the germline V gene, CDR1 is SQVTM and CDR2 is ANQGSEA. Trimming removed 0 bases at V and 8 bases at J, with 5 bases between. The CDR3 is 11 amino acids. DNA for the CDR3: TGCAGCGTTGAAGATTGGGATGAGCAGTTCTTC. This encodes CSVEDWDEQFF.

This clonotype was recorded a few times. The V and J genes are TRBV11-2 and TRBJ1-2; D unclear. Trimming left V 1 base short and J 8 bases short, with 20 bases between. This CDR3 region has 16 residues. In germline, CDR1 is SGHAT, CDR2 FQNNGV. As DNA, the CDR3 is TGTGCCAGCAGCTTAGGTTCAGGTCCAATGCAAAAAGGCTACACCTTC. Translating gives CASSLGSGPMQKGYTF.

The CDR3 is CASSQTKSTEAFF. The CDR3 nucleotides read TGCGCCAGCAGTCAAACGAAATCCACTGAAGCTTTCTTT. This chain connects TRBV10-2 to TRBJ1-1; D is undetermined. Between the trimmed V and J ends, which lost 5 bases and 4 bases, there was a span of 11 bases. The CDR3 is 13 residues long. CDR1 is WSHSY, CDR2 SAAADI, per germline.

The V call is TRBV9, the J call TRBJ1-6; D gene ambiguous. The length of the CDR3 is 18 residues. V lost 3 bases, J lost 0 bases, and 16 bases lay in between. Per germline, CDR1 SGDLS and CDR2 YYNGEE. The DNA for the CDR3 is TGTGCCAGCAGCGCAGACCGTCCAGAGAGCTCCTATAATTCACCCCTCCACTTT. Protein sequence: CASSADRPESSYNSPLHF. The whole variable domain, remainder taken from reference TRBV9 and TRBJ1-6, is DSGVTQTPKHLITATGQRVTLRCSPRSGDLSVYWYQQSLDQGLQFLIQYYNGEERAKGNILERFSAQQFPDLHSELNLSSLELGDSALYFCASSADRPESSYNSPLHFGNGTRLTVT.

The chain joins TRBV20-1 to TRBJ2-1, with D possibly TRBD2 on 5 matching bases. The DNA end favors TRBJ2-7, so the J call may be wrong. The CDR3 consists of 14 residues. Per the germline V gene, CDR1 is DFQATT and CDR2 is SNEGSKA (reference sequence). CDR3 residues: CSLLRGSSYNEQYF. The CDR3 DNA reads TGCAGTCTTCTGAGAGGGAGCTCCTACAATGAGCAGTACTTC.

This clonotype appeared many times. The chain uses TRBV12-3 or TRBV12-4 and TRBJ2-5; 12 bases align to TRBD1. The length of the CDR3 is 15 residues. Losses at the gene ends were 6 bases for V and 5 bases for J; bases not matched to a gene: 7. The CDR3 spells CASSPGQGAGETQYF. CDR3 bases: TGTGCCAGCAGCCCGGGACAGGGGGCGGGGGAGACCCAGTACTTC.

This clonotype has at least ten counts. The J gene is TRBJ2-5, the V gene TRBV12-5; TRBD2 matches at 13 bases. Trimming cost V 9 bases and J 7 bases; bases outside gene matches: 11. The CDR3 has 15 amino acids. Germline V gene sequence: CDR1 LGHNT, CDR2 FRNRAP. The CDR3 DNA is TGTGCTAGCCAACGACTAGCGGGAGGATCCGGGACCCAGTACTTC. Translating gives CASQRLAGGSGTQYF.

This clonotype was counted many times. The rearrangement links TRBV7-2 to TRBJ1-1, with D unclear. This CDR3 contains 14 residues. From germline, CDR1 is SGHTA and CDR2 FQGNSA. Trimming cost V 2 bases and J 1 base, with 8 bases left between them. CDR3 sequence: CASSLPAGNTEAFF. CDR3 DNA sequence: TGTGCCAGCAGCTTACCGGCCGGGAACACTGAAGCTTTCTTT.

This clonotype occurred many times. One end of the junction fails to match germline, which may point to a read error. The CDR3 DNA reads TGTGCCAGCAGCCAAGACAGGTACAGTGAGCAGTTCTTC. Its translation: CASSQDRYSEQFF. This chain connects TRBV3-1 to TRBJ2-1; D call uncertain. The germline gives CDR1 LGHDT, CDR2 YNNKEL (reference sequence). The CDR3 length is 13 residues.

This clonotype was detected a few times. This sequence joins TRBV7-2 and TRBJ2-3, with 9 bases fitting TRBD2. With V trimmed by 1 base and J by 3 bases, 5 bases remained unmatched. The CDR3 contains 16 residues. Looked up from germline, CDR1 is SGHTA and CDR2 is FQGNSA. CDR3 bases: TGTGCCAGCAGCTTAGTTAGCAGCGGGAGGACAGATACGCAGTATTTT. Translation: CASSLVSSGRTDTQYF.

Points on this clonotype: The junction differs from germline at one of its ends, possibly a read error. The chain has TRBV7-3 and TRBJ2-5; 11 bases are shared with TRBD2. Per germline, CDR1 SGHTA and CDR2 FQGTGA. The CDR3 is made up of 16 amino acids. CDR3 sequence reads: CAGSLGLAGSQETQYF. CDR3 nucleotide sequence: TGTGCCGGCAGTCTCGGACTAGCGGGTTCCCAAGAGACCCAGTACTTC. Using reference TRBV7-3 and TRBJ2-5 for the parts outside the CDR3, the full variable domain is GAGVSQTPSNKVTEKGKYVELRCDPISGHTALYWYRQSLGQGPEFLIYFQGTGAADDSGLPNDRFFAVRPEGSVSTLKIQRTERGDSAVYLCAGSLGLAGSQETQYFGPGTRLLVL.

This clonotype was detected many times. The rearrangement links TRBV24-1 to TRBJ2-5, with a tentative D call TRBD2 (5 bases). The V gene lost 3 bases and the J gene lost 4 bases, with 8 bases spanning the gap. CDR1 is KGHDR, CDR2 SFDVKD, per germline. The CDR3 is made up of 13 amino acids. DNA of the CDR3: TGTGCCACCAGTGATCCGGGGAGAGAGACCCAGTACTTC. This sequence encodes CATSDPGRETQYF.

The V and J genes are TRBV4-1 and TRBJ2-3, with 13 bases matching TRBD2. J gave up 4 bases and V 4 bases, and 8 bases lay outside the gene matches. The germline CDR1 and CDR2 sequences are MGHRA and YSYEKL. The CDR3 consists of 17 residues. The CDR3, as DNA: TGCGCCAGCAGCCCGCGATCACTAGCGGGAGGGCCAGATACGCAGTATTTT. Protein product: CASSPRSLAGGPDTQYF.

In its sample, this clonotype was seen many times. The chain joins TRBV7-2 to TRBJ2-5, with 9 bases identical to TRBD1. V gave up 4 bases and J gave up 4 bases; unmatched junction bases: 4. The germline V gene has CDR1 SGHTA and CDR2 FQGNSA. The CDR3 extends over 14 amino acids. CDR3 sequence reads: CASSSTGGLETQYF. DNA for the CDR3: TGTGCCAGCAGCTCCACAGGGGGCTTAGAGACCCAGTACTTC.

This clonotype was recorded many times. The CDR3 DNA is TGTGCCAGCATTAGAAGGGGACAGCAGAACACTGAAGCTTTCTTT. Translation gives CASIRRGQQNTEAFF. This sequence joins TRBV6-2 or TRBV6-3 and TRBJ1-1; 7 bases match TRBD1. Germline values: CDR1 MNHEY, CDR2 SVGEGT. CDR3 length equals 15 residues. Germline trimming cut 7 bases from V and 1 base from J; bases unmatched to any gene: 9.

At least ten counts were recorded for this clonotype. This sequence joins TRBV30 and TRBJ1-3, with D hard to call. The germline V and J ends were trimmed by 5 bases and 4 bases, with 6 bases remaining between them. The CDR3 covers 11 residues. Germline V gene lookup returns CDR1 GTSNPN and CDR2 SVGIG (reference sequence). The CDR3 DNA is TGTGCCTGGGGCGGGGGAAACACCATATATTTT. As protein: CAWGGGNTIYF.

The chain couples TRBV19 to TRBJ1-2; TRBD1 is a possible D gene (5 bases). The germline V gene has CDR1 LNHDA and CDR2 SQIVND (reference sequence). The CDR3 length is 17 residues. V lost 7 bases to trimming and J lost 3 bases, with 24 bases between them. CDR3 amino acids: CASITFHTDNIYYGYTF. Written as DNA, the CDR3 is TGTGCCAGTATTACTTTCCACACGGACAACATCTACTATGGCTACACCTTC.

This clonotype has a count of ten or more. The CDR3 sequence is CASSPTGASSYEQYF. For the CDR3, the DNA is TGTGCCAGCAGTCCTACAGGGGCTTCCTCCTACGAGCAGTACTTC. The gene calls are TRBV28 and TRBJ2-7; 7 nucleotides align to TRBD1. J was trimmed by 0 bases and V by 5 bases; bases with no gene match: 7. The CDR3 consists of 15 residues. CDR1 is MDHEN, CDR2 SYDVKM, per germline.

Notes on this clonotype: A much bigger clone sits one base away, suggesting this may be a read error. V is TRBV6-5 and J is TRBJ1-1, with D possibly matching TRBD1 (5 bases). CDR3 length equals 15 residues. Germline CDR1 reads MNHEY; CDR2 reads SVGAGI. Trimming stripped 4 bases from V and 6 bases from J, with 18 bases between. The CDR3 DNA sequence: TGTGCCAGCAGTTTAAACTGGGACCCGGGGGCTGAAGCTTTCTTT. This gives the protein CASSLNWDPGAEAFF.

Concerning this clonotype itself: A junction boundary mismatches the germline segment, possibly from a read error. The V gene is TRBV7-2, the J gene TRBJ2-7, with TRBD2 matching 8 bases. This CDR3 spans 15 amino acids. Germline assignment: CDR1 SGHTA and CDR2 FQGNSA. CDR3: CASSLGLASSYERYF. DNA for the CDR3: TGTGCCAGCAGCCTCGGACTAGCTTCTTCCTACGAGCGGTACTTC.

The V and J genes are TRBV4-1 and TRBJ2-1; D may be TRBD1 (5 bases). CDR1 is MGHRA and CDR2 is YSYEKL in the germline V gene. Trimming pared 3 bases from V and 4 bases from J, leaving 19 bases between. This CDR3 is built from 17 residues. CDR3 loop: CASSHQGAGWGYNEQFF. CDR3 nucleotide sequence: TGCGCCAGCAGCCATCAAGGAGCAGGGTGGGGTTACAATGAGCAGTTCTTC.

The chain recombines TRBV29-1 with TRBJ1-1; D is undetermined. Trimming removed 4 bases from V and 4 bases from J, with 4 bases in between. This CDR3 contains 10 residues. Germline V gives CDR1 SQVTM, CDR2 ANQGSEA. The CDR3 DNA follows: TGCAGCGTTGTAGTCACTGAAGCTTTCTTT. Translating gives CSVVVTEAFF.